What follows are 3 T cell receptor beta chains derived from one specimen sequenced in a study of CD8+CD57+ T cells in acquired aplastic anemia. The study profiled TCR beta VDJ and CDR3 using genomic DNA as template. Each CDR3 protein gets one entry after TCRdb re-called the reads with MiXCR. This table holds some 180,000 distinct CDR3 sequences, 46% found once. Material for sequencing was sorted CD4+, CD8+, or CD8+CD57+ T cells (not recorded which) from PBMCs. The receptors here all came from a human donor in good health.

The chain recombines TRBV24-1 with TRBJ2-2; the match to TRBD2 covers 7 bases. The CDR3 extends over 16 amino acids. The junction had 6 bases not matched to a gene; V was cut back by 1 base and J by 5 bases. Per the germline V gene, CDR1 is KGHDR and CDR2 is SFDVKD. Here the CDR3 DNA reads TGTGCCACCAGTGATTTAGGGAGGGGAGATACCGGGGAGCTGTTTTTT. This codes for CATSDLGRGDTGELFF.

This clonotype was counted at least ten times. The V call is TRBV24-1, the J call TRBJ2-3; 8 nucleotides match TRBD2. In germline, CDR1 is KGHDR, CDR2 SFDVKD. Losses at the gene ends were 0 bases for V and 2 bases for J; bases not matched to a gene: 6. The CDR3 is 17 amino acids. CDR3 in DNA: TGTGCCACCAGTGATTTGCCCAGCGGGGGAGTCACAGATACGCAGTATTTT. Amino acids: CATSDLPSGGVTDTQYF.

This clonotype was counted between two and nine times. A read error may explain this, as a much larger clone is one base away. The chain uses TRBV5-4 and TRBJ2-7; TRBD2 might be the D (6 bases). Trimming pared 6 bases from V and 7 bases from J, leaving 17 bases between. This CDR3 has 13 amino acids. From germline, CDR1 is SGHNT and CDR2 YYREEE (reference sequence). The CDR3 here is CASNWAGKREQYF. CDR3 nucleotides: TGTGCCAGCAACTGGGCGGGGAAGCGGGAGCAGTACTTC.